Listed below are T cell receptor beta chains from one sample, sequenced in a study of cytomegalovirus exposure and HLA in healthy donors. Using immunoSEQ multiplex PCR, the repertoire was profiled, and TCRdb retains in-frame clones only, with some absent. The data hold about 180,000 clones, with around 82% observed a single time. Input material: PBMCs. These receptor sequences come from a man aged 55 to 69 in good health and CMV-seronegative. The CDR3 runs from the conserved cysteine through the conserved F or W. D genes are given only for firm matches. For some rows the clone size is stated as once, few or many, or as a class when expanded; others skip it.

v_call: TRBV27
j_call: TRBJ2-5
clone_size: -
d_call: -
cdr3_nt: TGTGCCAGCAGTTTAGGGGGGATCGAGGGAGAGACCCAGTACTTC
cdr3_aa: CASSLGGIEGETQYF

v_call: TRBV27
j_call: TRBJ2-2
clone_size: -
d_call: -
cdr3_nt: TGTGCCAGCAGTTCGGCAGGGGCGGGGAACACCGGGGAGCTGTTTTTT
cdr3_aa: CASSSAGAGNTGELFF

v_call: TRBV7-9
j_call: TRBJ2-1
clone_size: few
d_call: -
cdr3_nt: TGTGCCAGCAGCTTAACTAGACTCAATGAGCAGTTCTTC
cdr3_aa: CASSLTRLNEQFF

v_call: TRBV30
j_call: TRBJ1-4
clone_size: -
d_call: TRBD1
cdr3_nt: TGTGCCTGGAGTGTAAGGGCCGGGACAGGACCCTTAATAGGTGAAAAACTGTTTTTT
cdr3_aa: CAWSVRAGTGPLIGEKLFF

v_call: TRBV9
j_call: TRBJ2-1
clone_size: -
d_call: -
cdr3_nt: TGTGCCAGCAGCGTAGTTGGACAGCCGTACAATGAGCAGTTCTTC
cdr3_aa: CASSVVGQPYNEQFF

v_call: TRBV28
j_call: TRBJ2-5
clone_size: -
d_call: -
cdr3_nt: TGTGCCAGCAGTTCTATCGGGACTGACCAAGAGACCCAGTACTTC
cdr3_aa: CASSSIGTDQETQYF

v_call: TRBV19
j_call: TRBJ1-5
clone_size: -
d_call: TRBD1
cdr3_nt: TGTGCCAGTAGCCCGGACAGGGCATATAGCAATCAGCCCCAGCATTTT
cdr3_aa: CASSPDRAYSNQPQHF

v_call: TRBV6-1
j_call: TRBJ2-1
clone_size: -
d_call: TRBD1
cdr3_nt: TGTGCCAGCAGTGTGACAGGGGGCGACGTTCGGTTCTTC
cdr3_aa: CASSVTGGDVRFF

v_call: TRBV27
j_call: TRBJ1-2
clone_size: -
d_call: -
cdr3_nt: TGTGCCAGCAGTCCAGGGTCCCGGTATGGCTACACCTTC
cdr3_aa: CASSPGSRYGYTF

v_call: TRBV11-2
j_call: TRBJ2-7
clone_size: -
d_call: -
cdr3_nt: TGTGCCAGCAGCTCCCGCCTTCGAGGGTTGGTCCACGAGCAGTACTTC
cdr3_aa: CASSSRLRGLVHEQYF

v_call: TRBV6-5
j_call: TRBJ1-2
clone_size: -
d_call: -
cdr3_nt: TGTGCCAGCAGTTATAGGCAGCTGGGGGGTGGCTACACCTTC
cdr3_aa: CASSYRQLGGGYTF

v_call: TRBV2
j_call: TRBJ2-2
clone_size: -
d_call: TRBD2
cdr3_nt: TGTGCCAGCAGGTGGGATAGCGGGAGCCCCGGGGAGCTGTTTTTT
cdr3_aa: CASRWDSGSPGELFF

v_call: TRBV7-8
j_call: TRBJ1-3
clone_size: -
d_call: TRBD1
cdr3_nt: TGTGCCAGCAGCTTACAGGGGGCCCCGGCCCCCAACACCATATATTTT
cdr3_aa: CASSLQGAPAPNTIYF

v_call: TRBV27
j_call: TRBJ1-1
clone_size: -
d_call: -
cdr3_nt: TGTGCCAGCAGTTTATCGCCAAACATGAACACTGAAGCTTTCTTT
cdr3_aa: CASSLSPNMNTEAFF

v_call: TRBV28
j_call: TRBJ2-2
clone_size: few
d_call: -
cdr3_nt: TGTGCCAGCAGTTTACCCGCCGCCAGGGAGAACACCGGGGAGCTGTTTTTT
cdr3_aa: CASSLPAARENTGELFF

v_call: TRBV7-8
j_call: TRBJ1-2
clone_size: few
d_call: TRBD1
cdr3_nt: TGTGCCAGCAGCTTCTATACCGGGACAGCCATACATGGCTACACCTTC
cdr3_aa: CASSFYTGTAIHGYTF

v_call: TRBV10-3
j_call: TRBJ1-1
clone_size: -
d_call: TRBD1
cdr3_nt: TGTGCCATCAGGGGACAGGGTCCTGAAGCTTTCTTT
cdr3_aa: CAIRGQGPEAFF

v_call: TRBV10-2
j_call: TRBJ2-5
clone_size: -
d_call: TRBD1
cdr3_nt: TGCGCCAGCAGTGAGAGGGGGCGCGGGGAGACCCAGTACTTC
cdr3_aa: CASSERGRGETQYF

v_call: TRBV27
j_call: TRBJ1-1
clone_size: once
d_call: TRBD1
cdr3_nt: TGTGCCAGCAGTTTATGGACAGGGGTGGGCACTGAAGCTTTCTTT
cdr3_aa: CASSLWTGVGTEAFF

v_call: TRBV29-1
j_call: TRBJ1-2
clone_size: few
d_call: -
cdr3_nt: TGCAGCGTTGTTGGGGGGGGAGATGGGAACTATGGCTACACCTTC
cdr3_aa: CSVVGGGDGNYGYTF

v_call: TRBV5-6
j_call: TRBJ2-7
clone_size: once
d_call: TRBD2
cdr3_nt: TGTGCCAGCAGCCAGGGACTAGCGGGGGGCCGGCTCGAGCAGTACTTC
cdr3_aa: CASSQGLAGGRLEQYF

v_call: TRBV10-2
j_call: TRBJ1-1
clone_size: -
d_call: -
cdr3_nt: TGCGCCAGCAGTGAGTTAAAGGGAGGAGTAAATGCTGAAGCTTTCTTT
cdr3_aa: CASSELKGGVNAEAFF

v_call: TRBV4-1
j_call: TRBJ1-3
clone_size: -
d_call: TRBD1
cdr3_nt: TGCGCCAGCAGCCAAGAACAGGGGGCGAATGGAAACACCATATATTTT
cdr3_aa: CASSQEQGANGNTIYF

v_call: TRBV5-4
j_call: TRBJ2-7
clone_size: -
d_call: -
cdr3_nt: TGTGCCAGCAGCTCAGGTTTCGAGCAGTACTTC
cdr3_aa: CASSSGFEQYF

v_call: TRBV7-9
j_call: TRBJ1-2
clone_size: -
d_call: TRBD1
cdr3_nt: TGTGCCAGCAGCCCGGGACAGAGGAAACATGGCTACACCTTC
cdr3_aa: CASSPGQRKHGYTF

v_call: TRBV28
j_call: TRBJ2-7
clone_size: -
d_call: TRBD2
cdr3_nt: TGTGCCAGCAGGAGCGGGGCACATTTTTCCTACGAGCAGTACTTC
cdr3_aa: CASRSGAHFSYEQYF

v_call: TRBV18
j_call: TRBJ2-2
clone_size: few
d_call: -
cdr3_nt: TGTGCCAGCTCACCACAGCCTAGTCAAACCGGGGAGCTGTTTTTT
cdr3_aa: CASSPQPSQTGELFF

v_call: TRBV30
j_call: TRBJ1-1
clone_size: -
d_call: TRBD1
cdr3_nt: TGTGCCTCCTCGCGACCCGGGACAGGGGGCAGCGGCACTGAAGCTTTCTTT
cdr3_aa: CASSRPGTGGSGTEAFF

v_call: TRBV30
j_call: TRBJ2-7
clone_size: -
d_call: TRBD1
cdr3_nt: TGTGCCTGGAGCCAAGACGACAGGGGGCTGGACGAGCAGTACTTC
cdr3_aa: CAWSQDDRGLDEQYF

v_call: TRBV2
j_call: TRBJ2-4
clone_size: -
d_call: TRBD2
cdr3_nt: TGTGCCAGCAGCCCCAATTCTAGCGGGGTCTTCGGAAGCATTCAGTACTTC
cdr3_aa: CASSPNSSGVFGSIQYF

v_call: TRBV15
j_call: TRBJ1-5
clone_size: medium-sized
d_call: TRBD1
cdr3_nt: TGTGCCACCAGCGTACAGGGGGCCCGCAGGCCCCAGCATTTT
cdr3_aa: CATSVQGARRPQHF

v_call: TRBV6-1
j_call: TRBJ2-5
clone_size: -
d_call: TRBD1
cdr3_nt: TGTGCCAGCAGTGACCTAGGGGGACAGACAGAGACCCAGTACTTC
cdr3_aa: CASSDLGGQTETQYF

v_call: TRBV6-5
j_call: TRBJ1-5
clone_size: -
d_call: -
cdr3_nt: TGTGCCAGCAGTTACAGGGGCCCAAGGCCCCAGCATTTT
cdr3_aa: CASSYRGPRPQHF

v_call: TRBV5-4
j_call: TRBJ2-1
clone_size: -
d_call: TRBD2
cdr3_nt: TGTGCCAGCAGCTCCGGGACTAGCATCCGCTATGAGCAGTTCTTC
cdr3_aa: CASSSGTSIRYEQFF

v_call: TRBV4-3
j_call: TRBJ2-1
clone_size: -
d_call: -
cdr3_nt: TGCGCCAGCAGCCAAATGGTTGGAGGAGGTGAGCAGTTCTTC
cdr3_aa: CASSQMVGGGEQFF

v_call: TRBV29-1
j_call: TRBJ2-5
clone_size: -
d_call: TRBD2
cdr3_nt: TGCAGCGTTGACTTAGCGGGAGCGGAGACCCAGTACTTC
cdr3_aa: CSVDLAGAETQYF

v_call: TRBV6-5
j_call: TRBJ1-2
clone_size: -
d_call: TRBD1
cdr3_nt: TGTGCCAGCAGAGCGACAGGGGGAGACTATGGCTACACCTTC
cdr3_aa: CASRATGGDYGYTF

v_call: TRBV6-1
j_call: TRBJ2-7
clone_size: -
d_call: -
cdr3_nt: TGTGCCAGCTCGAGGCCGTCCTACGAGCAGTACTTC
cdr3_aa: CASSRPSYEQYF

v_call: TRBV6-1
j_call: TRBJ2-7
clone_size: -
d_call: TRBD1
cdr3_nt: TGTGCCAGCAGTGAGATTTCCGGCAGGGGGCTCAACGAGCAGTACTTC
cdr3_aa: CASSEISGRGLNEQYF

v_call: TRBV30
j_call: TRBJ2-7
clone_size: -
d_call: TRBD1
cdr3_nt: TGTGCCTGGAGTAAGGGACAGGGGACCTACGAGCAGCACTTC
cdr3_aa: CAWSKGQGTYEQHF

v_call: TRBV5-1
j_call: TRBJ2-1
clone_size: -
d_call: TRBD2
cdr3_nt: TGCGCCAGCAGCCTGGGGCTAGCGGGGGGGCGAGTGATCTACAATGAGCAGTTCTTC
cdr3_aa: CASSLGLAGGRVIYNEQFF

v_call: TRBV29-1
j_call: TRBJ1-2
clone_size: few
d_call: TRBD1
cdr3_nt: TGCAGCGTCCGCGGGACAGGGGACGGTGGCTACACCTTC
cdr3_aa: CSVRGTGDGGYTF

v_call: TRBV2
j_call: TRBJ2-7
clone_size: -
d_call: TRBD2
cdr3_nt: TGTGCCAGCAGTGAAGAGCCTAGCGGAGTGAGAGAGCAGTACTTC
cdr3_aa: CASSEEPSGVREQYF

v_call: TRBV30
j_call: TRBJ2-5
clone_size: -
d_call: TRBD2
cdr3_nt: TGTGCCTGGGGCTTAGCGGGAGATAGGGAGACCCAGTACTTC
cdr3_aa: CAWGLAGDRETQYF

v_call: TRBV5-4
j_call: TRBJ2-3
clone_size: few
d_call: -
cdr3_nt: TGTGCCAGCAGCTTGAAGGGGAGCACAGATACGCAGTATTTT
cdr3_aa: CASSLKGSTDTQYF

v_call: TRBV6-5
j_call: TRBJ2-1
clone_size: few
d_call: TRBD2
cdr3_nt: TGTGCCAGCAGTTTTACTAGCGGGGTTACTGAGCAGTTCTTC
cdr3_aa: CASSFTSGVTEQFF

v_call: TRBV9
j_call: TRBJ2-5
clone_size: -
d_call: -
cdr3_nt: TGTGCCAGCAGCGTAGACCCCCCCGAGGGCGTCCAAGAGACCCAGTACTTC
cdr3_aa: CASSVDPPEGVQETQYF

v_call: TRBV5-6
j_call: TRBJ1-6
clone_size: -
d_call: -
cdr3_nt: TGTGCCAGCAGCCAAGGGACAACAGGGTACTCCTATAATTCACCCCTCCACTTT
cdr3_aa: CASSQGTTGYSYNSPLHF

v_call: TRBV4-2
j_call: TRBJ2-2
clone_size: -
d_call: TRBD2
cdr3_nt: TGTGCCAGCAGCCAAAGCGGGAGCTTAGACACCGGGGAGCTGTTTTTT
cdr3_aa: CASSQSGSLDTGELFF

v_call: TRBV7-9
j_call: TRBJ2-1
clone_size: -
d_call: TRBD2
cdr3_nt: TGTGCCAGCAGCTTAGCGACTTTAGCGGGAGGGAGCAATGAGCAGTTCTTC
cdr3_aa: CASSLATLAGGSNEQFF

v_call: TRBV7-2
j_call: TRBJ1-2
clone_size: -
d_call: -
cdr3_nt: TGTGCCAGCAGCTTGCAACAGGGATACTATGGCTACACCTTC
cdr3_aa: CASSLQQGYYGYTF

v_call: TRBV19
j_call: TRBJ1-5
clone_size: few
d_call: -
cdr3_nt: TGTGCCAGTAGTCAAGGCAGGAATCAGCCCCAGCATTTT
cdr3_aa: CASSQGRNQPQHF

v_call: TRBV9
j_call: TRBJ1-2
clone_size: -
d_call: TRBD1
cdr3_nt: TGTGCCAGCAGCGTAGGGGGGCCGGGACAGGGCCCACGGGGCTACACCTTC
cdr3_aa: CASSVGGPGQGPRGYTF